The entry below gives a single T cell receptor beta chain sequence along with its context. What it binds is not known. The V end was cut by 1 base, the J end by 1 base, with 16 bases between. This CDR3 spans 18 amino acids. Germline-derived CDR1 and CDR2 are SGHTA and FQGTGA. The data originate from a study of siplizumab effects on memory and regulatory T cells. Findings and limits, study-wide: The alloresponse seemed to draw substantially on naive T cells, which appeared more diverse than memory cells.

Profiled with immunoSEQ multiplex PCR; TCRdb holds only in-frame clones, not every one. Seen here are approximately 94,000 clones, roughly 93% observed once, and the top ten hold 6.5% to 8%. The sequenced sample consisted of CD8+ T cells sorted from blood. The clonotype comes from a human donor in good health. The J gene is TRBJ2-2, the V gene TRBV7-3, with D possibly matching TRBD1 (6 bases). Here the CDR3 DNA reads TGTGCCAGCAGCTTAAATGGCCCCAGGACAGAGAACACCGGGGAGCTGTTTTTT. Translating gives CASSLNGPRTENTGELFF.